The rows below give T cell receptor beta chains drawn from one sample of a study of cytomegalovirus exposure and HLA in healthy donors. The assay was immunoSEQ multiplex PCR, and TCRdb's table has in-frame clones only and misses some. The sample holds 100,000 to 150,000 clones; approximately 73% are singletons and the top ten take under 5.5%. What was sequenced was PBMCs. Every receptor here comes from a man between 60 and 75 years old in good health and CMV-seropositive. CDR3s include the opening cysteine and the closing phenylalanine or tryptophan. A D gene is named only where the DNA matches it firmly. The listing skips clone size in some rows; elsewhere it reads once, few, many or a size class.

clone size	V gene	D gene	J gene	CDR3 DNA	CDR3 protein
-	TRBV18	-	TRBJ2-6	TGTGCCAGCTCACCACTAACGGGACAGCGGGCTGGGGCCAACGTCCTGACTTTC	CASSPLTGQRAGANVLTF
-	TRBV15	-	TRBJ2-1	TGTGCCACCAGTTTGCAGGGAGGGGGGCAGTTCTTC	CATSLQGGGQFF
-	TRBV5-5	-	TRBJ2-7	TGTGCCAGCAGCTTGCAGGCCTCGGTTAACGAGCAGTACTTC	CASSLQASVNEQYF
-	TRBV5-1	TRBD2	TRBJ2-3	TGCGCCGGGGCTCTAGCGGGGGGTCTCACAGATACGCAGTATTTT	CAGALAGGLTDTQYF
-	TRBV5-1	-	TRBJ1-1	TGCGCCAGCAGCTTGGGGGGCGTGAGGAACACTGAAGCTTTCTTT	CASSLGGVRNTEAFF
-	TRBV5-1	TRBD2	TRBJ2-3	TGCGCCAGCAGCCCCTTTCCGAGACTAGCTTTAACAGATACGCAGTATTTT	CASSPFPRLALTDTQYF
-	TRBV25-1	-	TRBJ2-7	TGTGCCAGCAGTGAAAGTAACTACGAGCAGTACTTC	CASSESNYEQYF
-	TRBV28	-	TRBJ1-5	TGTGCCAGCAGTGCCGGAGAGCTACCCCAGCATTTT	CASSAGELPQHF
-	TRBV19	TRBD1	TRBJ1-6	TGTGCCAGTAGTCGGACAGGGGGGGATAATTCACCCCTCCACTTT	CASSRTGGDNSPLHF
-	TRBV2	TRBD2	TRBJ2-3	TGTGCCAGCAGTTCGGGACTAGCCCTAGGAGCAGATACGCAGTATTTT	CASSSGLALGADTQYF
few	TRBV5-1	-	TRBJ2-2	TGCGCCAGCAGCTTGGGAGGGAACACCGGGGAGCTGTTTTTT	CASSLGGNTGELFF
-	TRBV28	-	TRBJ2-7	TGTGCCAGCAACTTGCGGCAAACCTACGAGCAGTACTTC	CASNLRQTYEQYF
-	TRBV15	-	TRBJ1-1	TGTGCCACCAGCAGAGCGGCGACAGCCCAAGAGGCTTTCTTT	CATSRAATAQEAFF
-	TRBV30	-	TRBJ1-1	TGTGCCTGGAGTGTTTCAGGGTATGGCACTGAAGCTTTCTTT	CAWSVSGYGTEAFF
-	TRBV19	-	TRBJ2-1	TGTGCCAGTAGTATCCCATACAATGAGCAGTTCTTC	CASSIPYNEQFF
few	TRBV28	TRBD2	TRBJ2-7	TGTGCCAGCGGACTAGCGTTCGAGCAGTACTTC	CASGLAFEQYF